This T cell receptor beta chain appears in the sequencing data of a study of tumor-infiltrating lymphocytes in localized non-small cell lung cancer. Study-wide context: Each patient gave resected tumor and non-adjacent uninvolved lung tissue. General study points: Available tissue quantity limited TCR sequencing to a patient subset.

Libraries were prepared by immunoSEQ multiplex PCR; TCRdb keeps only in-frame clonotypes and omits some of them. The sample lists some 13,000 clones; about 71% were seen once. Notes on this clone: Its target is not known.

Sequencing used uninvolved lung tissue not adjacent to the tumor. The sequence was collected from a human donor with non-small cell lung cancer.

The chain's CDR3 is CATNRYPVAGTDTQYF. Written as DNA, the CDR3 is TGCGCCACCAACAGATACCCCGTGGCAGGCACAGATACGCAGTATTTT. The chain links TRBV5-1 to TRBJ2-3; D is unresolved. V shed 9 bases and J shed 1 base, with 21 bases lying between them. Germline lookup yields CDR1 SGHRS and CDR2 YFSETQ. The CDR3 runs 16 residues.